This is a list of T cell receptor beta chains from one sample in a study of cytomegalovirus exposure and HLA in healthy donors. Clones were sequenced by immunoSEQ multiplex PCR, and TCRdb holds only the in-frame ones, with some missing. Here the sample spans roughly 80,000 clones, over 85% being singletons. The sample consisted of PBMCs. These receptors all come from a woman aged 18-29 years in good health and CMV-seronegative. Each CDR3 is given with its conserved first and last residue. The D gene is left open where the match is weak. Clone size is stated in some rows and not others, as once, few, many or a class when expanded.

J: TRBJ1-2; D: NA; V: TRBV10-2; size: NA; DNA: TGCGCCAGCAGTGAACACAGTCCGTCCTATGGCTACACCTTC; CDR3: CASSEHSPSYGYTF
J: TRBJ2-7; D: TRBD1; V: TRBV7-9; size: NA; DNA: TGTGCCAGCAGCTTGTGGACAGGACCCTACGAGCAGTACTTC; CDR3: CASSLWTGPYEQYF
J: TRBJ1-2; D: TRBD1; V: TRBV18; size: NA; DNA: TGTGCCAGCTCACCAGCTAGGGACAGCTATGGCTACACCTTC; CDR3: CASSPARDSYGYTF
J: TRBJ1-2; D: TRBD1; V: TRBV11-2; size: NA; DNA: TGTGCCAGCAGCCAGACCGGGACAGGCTATGGCTACACCTTC; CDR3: CASSQTGTGYGYTF
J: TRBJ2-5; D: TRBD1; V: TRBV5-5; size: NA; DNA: TGTGCCAGCAGCTTGTACAGGGGAGTCCTTTCAAATCAAGAGACCCAGTACTTC; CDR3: CASSLYRGVLSNQETQYF
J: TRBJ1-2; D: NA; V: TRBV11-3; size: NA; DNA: TGTGCCAGCAGCCCAGCCCCAGGTTATGGCTACACCTTC; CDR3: CASSPAPGYGYTF
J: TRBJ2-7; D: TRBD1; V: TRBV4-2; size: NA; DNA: TGTGCCAGCAGCAACTCCGACAGGGGATTCAACGAGCAGTACTTC; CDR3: CASSNSDRGFNEQYF
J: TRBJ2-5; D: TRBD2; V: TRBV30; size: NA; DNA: TGTGCCTGGAGTGTAAGACTAGCGGGGGGGGAGAGAAAGACCCAGTACTTC; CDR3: CAWSVRLAGGERKTQYF
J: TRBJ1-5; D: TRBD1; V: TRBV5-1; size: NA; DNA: TGCGCCAGCAGCTTGGCCGGGACAGGGGGACAGCCCCAGCATTTT; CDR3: CASSLAGTGGQPQHF
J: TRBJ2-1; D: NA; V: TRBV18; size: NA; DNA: TGTGCCAGCTCACCCCCCAGGGGCTACAATGAGCAGTTCTTC; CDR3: CASSPPRGYNEQFF
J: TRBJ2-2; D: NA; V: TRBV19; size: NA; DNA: TGTGCCGTACGAGCGTACACCGGGGAGCTGTTTTTT; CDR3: CAVRAYTGELFF
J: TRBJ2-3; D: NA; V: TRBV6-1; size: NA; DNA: TGTGCCAGCACGACCCACGGGGGCACAGATACGCAGTATTTT; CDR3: CASTTHGGTDTQYF
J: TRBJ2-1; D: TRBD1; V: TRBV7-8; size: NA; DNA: TGTGCCAGCAGCCCCCTCCCGGGACAGGGGGCAGGGAATGAGCAGTTCTTC; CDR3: CASSPLPGQGAGNEQFF
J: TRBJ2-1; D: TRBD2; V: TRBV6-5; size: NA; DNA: TGTGCCAGCAGTTACTCGGCGGGGGGCTACAATGAGCAGTTCTTC; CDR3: CASSYSAGGYNEQFF
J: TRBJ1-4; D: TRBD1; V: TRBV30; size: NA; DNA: TGTGCCTGGAGTCGTCGGGACAGGGGGACTAATGAAAAACTGTTTTTT; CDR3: CAWSRRDRGTNEKLFF
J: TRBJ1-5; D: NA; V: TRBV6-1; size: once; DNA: TGTGCCAGCAGTGAAGAGGGGAATCAGCCCCAGCATTTT; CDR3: CASSEEGNQPQHF
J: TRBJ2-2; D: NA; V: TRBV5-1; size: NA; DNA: TGCGCCAGCAGTCGTGGACAAAACACCGGGGAGCTGTTTTTT; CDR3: CASSRGQNTGELFF
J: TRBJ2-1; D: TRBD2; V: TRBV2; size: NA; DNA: TGTGCCAGCAGTGAACTAGCGGGAGCGGGGAATGAGCAGTTCTTC; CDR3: CASSELAGAGNEQFF
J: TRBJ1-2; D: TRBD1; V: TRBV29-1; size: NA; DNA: TGCAGCGTCGGGGGACAGAGTAACTATGGCTACACCTTC; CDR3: CSVGGQSNYGYTF
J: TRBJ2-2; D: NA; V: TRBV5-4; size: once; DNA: TGTGCCAGCAGCTTCGGAGGCGGGGCGAACACCGGGGAGCTGTTTTTT; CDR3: CASSFGGGANTGELFF
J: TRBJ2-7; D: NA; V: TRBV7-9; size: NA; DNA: TGTGCCAGCAGCTTAATAACAGAAATAAGCGAGCAGTACTTC; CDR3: CASSLITEISEQYF
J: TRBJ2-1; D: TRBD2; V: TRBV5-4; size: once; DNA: TGTGCCAGCAGCCCCCGACTAGCAAGCTCCTACAATGAGCAGTTCTTC; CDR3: CASSPRLASSYNEQFF
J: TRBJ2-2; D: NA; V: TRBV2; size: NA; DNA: TGTGCCAGCAGTTCCCGACTGGAGAACACCGGGGAGCTGTTTTTT; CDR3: CASSSRLENTGELFF
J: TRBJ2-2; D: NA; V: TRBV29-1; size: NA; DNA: TGCAGCGTTGGACTAGAGAATAGCAGGGAGCTGTTTTTT; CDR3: CSVGLENSRELFF
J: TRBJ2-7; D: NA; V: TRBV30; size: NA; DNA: TGTGCCTGGAGTCTAGAGACTAGGACCTACGAGCAGTACTTC; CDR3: CAWSLETRTYEQYF
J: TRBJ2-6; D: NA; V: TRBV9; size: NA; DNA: TGTGCCAGCAGCGTAGCTTTCTCTGGGGCCAACGTCCTGACTTTC; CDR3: CASSVAFSGANVLTF
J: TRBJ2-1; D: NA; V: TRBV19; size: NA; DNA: TGTGCCAGTACCCAGGACAGTGCCAACAATGAGCAGTTCTTC; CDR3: CASTQDSANNEQFF
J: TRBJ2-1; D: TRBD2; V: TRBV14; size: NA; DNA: TGTGCCAGCAGCCTAAGCGGGAGCTCCTACAATGAGCAGTTCTTC; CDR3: CASSLSGSSYNEQFF
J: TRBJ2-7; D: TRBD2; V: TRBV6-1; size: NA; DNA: TGTGCCAGCAGTGGACGGACTAGCGGGAGTCTGTACGAGCAGTACTTC; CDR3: CASSGRTSGSLYEQYF
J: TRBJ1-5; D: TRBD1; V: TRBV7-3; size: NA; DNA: TGTGCCAGCAGCCCCCGGACAGGGATCGGGCCCCAGCATTTT; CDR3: CASSPRTGIGPQHF
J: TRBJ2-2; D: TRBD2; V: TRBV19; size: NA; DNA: TGTGCCAGTAGTATCGGACTAGCGAACACCGGGGAGCTGTTTTTT; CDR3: CASSIGLANTGELFF
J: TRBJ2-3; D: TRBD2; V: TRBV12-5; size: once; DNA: TGTGCTAGTGGTTTGGGCGGGGGGGCCAGAGATACGCAGTATTTT; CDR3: CASGLGGGARDTQYF
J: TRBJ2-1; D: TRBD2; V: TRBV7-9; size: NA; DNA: TGTGCCAGCAGCCCGTGGACTAGCAATTCAAGAGAGCAGTTCTTC; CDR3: CASSPWTSNSREQFF
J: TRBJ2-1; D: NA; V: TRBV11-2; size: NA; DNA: TGTGCCAGCAGCCGAGGGGCGGGGATATGGATTTACTCCTACAATGAGCAGTTCTTC; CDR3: CASSRGAGIWIYSYNEQFF
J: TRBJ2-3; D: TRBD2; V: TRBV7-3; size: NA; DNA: TGTGCCAGCAGTGAAGCGGGAGGGCCCGGTAATACGCAGTATTTT; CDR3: CASSEAGGPGNTQYF
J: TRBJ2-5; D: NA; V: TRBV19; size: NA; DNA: TGTGCCAGTAGTAATCCGGGACTGGATCAAGAGACCCAGTACTTC; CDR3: CASSNPGLDQETQYF
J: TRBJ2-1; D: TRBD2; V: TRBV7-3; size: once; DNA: TGTGCCAGCAGCGCGACTAGCGGCTCCTACAATGAGCAGTTCTTC; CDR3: CASSATSGSYNEQFF
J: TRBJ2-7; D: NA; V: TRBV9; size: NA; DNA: TGTGCCAGCAGCCCTGGGGGCAGAACCTACGAGCAGTACTTC; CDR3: CASSPGGRTYEQYF
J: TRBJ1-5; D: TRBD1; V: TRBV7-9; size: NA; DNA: TGTGCCAGCAGCTTAGGGAGGGGGCAAAATCAGCCCCAGCATTTT; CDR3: CASSLGRGQNQPQHF
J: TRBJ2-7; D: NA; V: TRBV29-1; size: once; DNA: TGCAGCGCCACGATTACCGGGACATACTCCTACGAGCAGTACTTC; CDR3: CSATITGTYSYEQYF
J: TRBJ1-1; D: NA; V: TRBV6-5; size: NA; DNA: TGTGCCAGCAGTTACAACCCGGGAACTGAAGCTTTCTTT; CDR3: CASSYNPGTEAFF
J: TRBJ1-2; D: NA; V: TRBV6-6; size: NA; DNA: TGTGCCAGCAGTAGAGCCCCATCGAGGGACTATGGCTACACCTTC; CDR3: CASSRAPSRDYGYTF
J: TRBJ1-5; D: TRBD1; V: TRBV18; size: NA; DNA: TGTGCCAGCTCCCTGTCGGGACAGGGGATAGGGAGCAATCAGCCCCAGCATTTT; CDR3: CASSLSGQGIGSNQPQHF